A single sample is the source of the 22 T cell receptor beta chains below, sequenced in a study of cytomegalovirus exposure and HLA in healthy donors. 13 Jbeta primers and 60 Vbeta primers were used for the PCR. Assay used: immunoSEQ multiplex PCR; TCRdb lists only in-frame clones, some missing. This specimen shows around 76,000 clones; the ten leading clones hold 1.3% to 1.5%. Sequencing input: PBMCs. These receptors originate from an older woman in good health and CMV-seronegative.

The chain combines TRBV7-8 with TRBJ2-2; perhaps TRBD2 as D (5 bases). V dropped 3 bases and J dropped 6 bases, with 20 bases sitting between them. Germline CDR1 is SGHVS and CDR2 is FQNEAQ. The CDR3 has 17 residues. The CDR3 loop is CASSFSWQPERAGELFF. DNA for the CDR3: TGTGCCAGCAGCTTTAGTTGGCAGCCAGAGAGGGCCGGGGAGCTGTTTTTT.

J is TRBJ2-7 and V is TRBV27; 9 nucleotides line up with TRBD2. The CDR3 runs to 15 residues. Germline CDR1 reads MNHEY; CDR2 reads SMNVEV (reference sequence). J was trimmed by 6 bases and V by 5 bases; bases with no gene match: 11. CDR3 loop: CASSPRASGILEQYF. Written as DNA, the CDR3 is TGTGCCAGCAGTCCACGAGCTAGCGGGATACTCGAGCAGTACTTC.

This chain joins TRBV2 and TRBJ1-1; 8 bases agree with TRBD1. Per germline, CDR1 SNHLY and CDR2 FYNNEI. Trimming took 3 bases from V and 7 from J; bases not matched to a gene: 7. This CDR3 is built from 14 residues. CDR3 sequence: CASSDLTGVSEAFF. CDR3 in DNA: TGTGCCAGCAGTGATTTGACAGGGGTGAGTGAAGCTTTCTTT.

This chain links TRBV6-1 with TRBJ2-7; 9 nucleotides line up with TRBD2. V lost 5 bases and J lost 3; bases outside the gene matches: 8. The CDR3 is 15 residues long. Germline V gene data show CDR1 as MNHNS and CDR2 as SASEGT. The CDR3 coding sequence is TGTGCCAGCAGTCTGGAGCTAGCGGGAAGCTACGAGCAGTACTTC. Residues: CASSLELAGSYEQYF.

CDR3: CASSQLRGEAFF. CDR3 coding DNA: TGTGCCAGCAGCCAACTCAGGGGTGAAGCTTTCTTT. The gene calls are TRBV28 and TRBJ1-1, with D possibly being TRBD1 (6 bases). V shed 6 bases and J shed 7 bases, with 12 bases lying between them. Germline loops: CDR1 MDHEN, CDR2 SYDVKM. The CDR3 is made up of 12 amino acids.

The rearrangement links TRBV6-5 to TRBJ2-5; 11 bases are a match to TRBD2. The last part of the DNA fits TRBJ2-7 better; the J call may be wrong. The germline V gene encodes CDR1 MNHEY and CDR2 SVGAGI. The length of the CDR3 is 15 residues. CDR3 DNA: TGTGCCAGCAGTTACACTAGCGGGGGTGCCTACGAGCAGTACTTC. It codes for CASSYTSGGAYEQYF.

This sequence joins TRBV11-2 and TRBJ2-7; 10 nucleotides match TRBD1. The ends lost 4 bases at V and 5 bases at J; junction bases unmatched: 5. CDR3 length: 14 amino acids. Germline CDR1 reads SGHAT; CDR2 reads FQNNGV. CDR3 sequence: CASSSGQGRHEQYF. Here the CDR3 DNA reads TGTGCCAGCAGCTCGGGACAGGGGAGGCACGAGCAGTACTTC.

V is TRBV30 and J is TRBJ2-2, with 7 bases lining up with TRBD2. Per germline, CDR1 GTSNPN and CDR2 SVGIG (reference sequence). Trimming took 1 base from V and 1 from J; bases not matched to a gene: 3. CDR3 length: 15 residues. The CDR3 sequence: CAWSGASGNTGELFF. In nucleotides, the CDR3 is TGTGCCTGGAGTGGTGCTAGCGGGAACACCGGGGAGCTGTTTTTT.

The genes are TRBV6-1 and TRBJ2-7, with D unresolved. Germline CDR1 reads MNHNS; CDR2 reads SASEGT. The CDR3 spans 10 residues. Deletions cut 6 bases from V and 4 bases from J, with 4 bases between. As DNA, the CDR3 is TGTGCCAGCAGCAGGTACGAGCAGTACTTC. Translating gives CASSRYEQYF.

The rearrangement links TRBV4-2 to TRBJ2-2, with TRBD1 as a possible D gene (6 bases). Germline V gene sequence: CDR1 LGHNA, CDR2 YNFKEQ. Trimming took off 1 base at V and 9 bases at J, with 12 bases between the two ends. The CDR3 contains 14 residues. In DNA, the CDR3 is TGTGCCAGCAGCCAAGCTGCAGGGGACAGGGAGCTGTTTTTT. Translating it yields CASSQAAGDRELFF.

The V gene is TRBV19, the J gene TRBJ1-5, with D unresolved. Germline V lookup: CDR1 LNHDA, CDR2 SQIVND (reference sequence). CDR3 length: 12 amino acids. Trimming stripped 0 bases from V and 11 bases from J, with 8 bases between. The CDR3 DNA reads TGTGCCAGTAGTATAGAAGGGAGAACCCAGCATTTT. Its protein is CASSIEGRTQHF. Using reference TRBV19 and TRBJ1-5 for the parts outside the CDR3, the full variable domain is DGGITQSPKYLFRKEGQNVTLSCEQNLNHDAMYWYRQDPGQGLRLIYYSQIVNDFQKGDIAEGYSVSREKKESFPLTVTSAQKNPTAFYLCASSIEGRTQHFGDGTRLSIL.

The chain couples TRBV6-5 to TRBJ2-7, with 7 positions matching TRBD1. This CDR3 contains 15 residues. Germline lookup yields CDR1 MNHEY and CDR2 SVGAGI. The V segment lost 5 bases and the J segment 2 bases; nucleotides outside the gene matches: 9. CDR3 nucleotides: TGTGCCAGCAGTCGCCCCGGGACAGTAACCTACGAGCAGTACTTC. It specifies CASSRPGTVTYEQYF.

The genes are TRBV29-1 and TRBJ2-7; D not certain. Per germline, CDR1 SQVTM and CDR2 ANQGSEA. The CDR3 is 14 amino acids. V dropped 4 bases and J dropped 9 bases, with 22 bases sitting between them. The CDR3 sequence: CSVVATVREVGQYF. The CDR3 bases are TGCAGCGTTGTCGCGACGGTTCGTGAGGTGGGGCAGTACTTC.

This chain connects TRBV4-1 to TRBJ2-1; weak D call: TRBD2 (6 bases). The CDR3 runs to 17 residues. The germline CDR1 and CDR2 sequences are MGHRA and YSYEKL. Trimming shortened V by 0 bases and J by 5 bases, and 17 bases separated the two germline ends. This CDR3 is CASSQDWTTGYNNEQFF. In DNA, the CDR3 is TGCGCCAGCAGCCAAGATTGGACTACCGGATACAACAATGAGCAGTTCTTC.

In nucleotides, the CDR3 is TGTGCCAGCAGTTCCTGGGAGGGGACAATCTACAATGAGCAGTTCTTC. Its protein is CASSSWEGTIYNEQFF. The chain combines TRBV6-5 with TRBJ2-1, with TRBD2 as a possible D gene (7 bases). Between the trimmed V and J ends, which lost 4 bases and 3 bases, there was a span of 16 bases. CDR3 size: 16 residues. Germline assignment: CDR1 MNHEY and CDR2 SVGAGI.

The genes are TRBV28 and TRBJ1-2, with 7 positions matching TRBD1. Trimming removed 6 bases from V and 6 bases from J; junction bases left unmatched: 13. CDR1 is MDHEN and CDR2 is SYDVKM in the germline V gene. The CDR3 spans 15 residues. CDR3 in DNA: TGTGCCAGCAGCACAGGGGCCAAGAACACAAATGGCTACACCTTC. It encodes CASSTGAKNTNGYTF.

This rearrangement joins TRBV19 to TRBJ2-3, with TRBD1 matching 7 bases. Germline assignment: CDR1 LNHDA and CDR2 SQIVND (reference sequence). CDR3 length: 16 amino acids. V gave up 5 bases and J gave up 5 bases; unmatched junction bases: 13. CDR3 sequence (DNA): TGTGCCAGTAGTCCCGGAAACAGGGGTTTCAAAGATACGCAGTATTTT. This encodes CASSPGNRGFKDTQYF.

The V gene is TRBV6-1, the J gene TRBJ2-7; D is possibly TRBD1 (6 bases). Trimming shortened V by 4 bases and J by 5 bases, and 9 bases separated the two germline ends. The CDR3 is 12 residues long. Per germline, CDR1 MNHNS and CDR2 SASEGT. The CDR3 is CASSVTGNEQYF. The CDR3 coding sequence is TGTGCCAGCAGTGTGACAGGTAACGAGCAGTACTTC.

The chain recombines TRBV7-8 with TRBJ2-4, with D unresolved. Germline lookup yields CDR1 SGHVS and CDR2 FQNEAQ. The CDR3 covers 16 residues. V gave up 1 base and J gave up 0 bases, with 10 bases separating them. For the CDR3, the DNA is TGTGCCAGCAGCTTAGGTTCGAAGCTAGCCAAAAACATTCAGTACTTC. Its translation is CASSLGSKLAKNIQYF.

The CDR3 nucleotides read TGTGCCAGCAGCCGAGGACAGGGGGGCTGGGGCGAGCAGTACTTC. The encoded protein is CASSRGQGGWGEQYF. The V and J genes are TRBV6-6 and TRBJ2-5; 10 bases agree with TRBD1. Judging by the DNA end, TRBJ2-7 fits better; the J call may be wrong. CDR1 and CDR2 (germline): MNHNY, SVGAGI (reference sequence). The CDR3 covers 15 residues.

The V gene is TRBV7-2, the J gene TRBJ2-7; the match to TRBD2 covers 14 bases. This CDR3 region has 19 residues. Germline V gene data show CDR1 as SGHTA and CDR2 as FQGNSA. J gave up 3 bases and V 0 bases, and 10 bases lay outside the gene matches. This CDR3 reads CASSLAWGLAGAAYYEQYF. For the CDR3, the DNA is TGTGCCAGCAGCTTAGCGTGGGGACTAGCGGGGGCGGCTTACTACGAGCAGTACTTC.

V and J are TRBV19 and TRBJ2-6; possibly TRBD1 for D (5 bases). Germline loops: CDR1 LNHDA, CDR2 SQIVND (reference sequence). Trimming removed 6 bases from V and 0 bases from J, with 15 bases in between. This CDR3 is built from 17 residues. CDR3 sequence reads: CASRLDSFSSGANVLTF. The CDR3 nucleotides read TGTGCCAGTAGGCTAGACAGTTTTTCCTCTGGGGCCAACGTCCTGACTTTC.